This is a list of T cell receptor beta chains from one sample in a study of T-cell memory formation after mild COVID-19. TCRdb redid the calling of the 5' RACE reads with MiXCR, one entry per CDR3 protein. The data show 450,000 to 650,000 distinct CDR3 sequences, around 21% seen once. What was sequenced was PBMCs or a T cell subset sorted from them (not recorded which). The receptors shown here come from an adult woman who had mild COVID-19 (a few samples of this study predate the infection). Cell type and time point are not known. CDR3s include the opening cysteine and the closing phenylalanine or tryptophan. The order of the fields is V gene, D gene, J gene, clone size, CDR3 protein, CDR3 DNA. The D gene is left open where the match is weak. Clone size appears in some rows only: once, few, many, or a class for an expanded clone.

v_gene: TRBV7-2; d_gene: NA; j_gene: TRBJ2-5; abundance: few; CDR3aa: CASRSDPKETQYF; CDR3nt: TGTGCCAGCAGAAGTGACCCGAAAGAGACCCAGTACTTC
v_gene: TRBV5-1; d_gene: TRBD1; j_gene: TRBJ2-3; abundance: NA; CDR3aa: CASSRDRGRGTDTQYF; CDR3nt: TGCGCCAGCAGCAGGGACAGGGGGCGCGGGACAGATACGCAGTATTTT
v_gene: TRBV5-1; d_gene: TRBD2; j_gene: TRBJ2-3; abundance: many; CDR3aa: CASSLVAGSTDTQYF; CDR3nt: TGCGCCAGCAGCTTAGTAGCGGGAAGCACAGATACGCAGTATTTT
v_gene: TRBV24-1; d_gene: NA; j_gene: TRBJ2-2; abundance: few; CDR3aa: CATSTPKHGELFF; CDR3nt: TGTGCCACCAGCACACCGAAGCACGGGGAGCTGTTTTTT
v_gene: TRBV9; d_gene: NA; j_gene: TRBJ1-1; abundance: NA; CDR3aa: CASSPQARPTEAFF; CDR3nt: TGTGCCAGCAGCCCACAGGCGCGTCCGACTGAAGCTTTCTTT
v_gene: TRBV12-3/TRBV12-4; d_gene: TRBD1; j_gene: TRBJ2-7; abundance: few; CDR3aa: CASSPPGQPSYEQYF; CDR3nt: TGTGCCAGCAGTCCTCCGGGACAGCCATCCTACGAGCAGTACTTC
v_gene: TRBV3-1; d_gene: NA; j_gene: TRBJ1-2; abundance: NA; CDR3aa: CASNDRWNYGYTF; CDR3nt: TGTGCCAGCAACGACAGGTGGAACTATGGCTACACCTTC
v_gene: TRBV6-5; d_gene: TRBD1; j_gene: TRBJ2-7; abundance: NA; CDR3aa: CASSFDRGLAEQYF; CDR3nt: TGTGCCAGCAGTTTCGACAGGGGGCTCGCCGAGCAGTACTTC
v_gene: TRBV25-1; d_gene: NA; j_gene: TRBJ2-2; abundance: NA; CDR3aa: CASLRWVFF; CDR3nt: TGTGCCAGCCTCCGTTGGGTGTTTTTT
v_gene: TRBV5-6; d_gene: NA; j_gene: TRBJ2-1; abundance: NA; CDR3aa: CASSPLPLNEQFF; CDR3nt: TGTGCCAGCAGCCCTCTCCCCCTGAATGAGCAGTTCTTC
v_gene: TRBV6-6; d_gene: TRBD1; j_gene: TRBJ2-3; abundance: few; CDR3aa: CASSNRDRGGADTQYF; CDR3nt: TGTGCCAGCAGTAACCGGGACAGGGGAGGGGCAGATACGCAGTATTTT
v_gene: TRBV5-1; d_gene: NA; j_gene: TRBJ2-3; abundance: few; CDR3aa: CASSRDRRTDTQYF; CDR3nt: TGCGCCAGCAGCCGGGACCGACGAACAGATACGCAGTATTTT
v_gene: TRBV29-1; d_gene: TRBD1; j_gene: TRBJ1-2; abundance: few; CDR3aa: CSVSTGESGYTF; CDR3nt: TGCAGCGTTTCGACAGGGGAGAGTGGCTACACCTTC
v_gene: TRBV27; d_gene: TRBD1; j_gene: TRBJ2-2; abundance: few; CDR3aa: CASSSWTGEAGELFF; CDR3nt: TGTGCCAGCAGTTCCTGGACAGGGGAGGCCGGGGAGCTGTTTTTT
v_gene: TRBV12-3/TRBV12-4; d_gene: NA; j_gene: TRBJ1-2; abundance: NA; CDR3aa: CASSSPPESYGYTF; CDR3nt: TGTGCCAGCAGTTCACCCCCGGAGTCCTATGGCTACACCTTC
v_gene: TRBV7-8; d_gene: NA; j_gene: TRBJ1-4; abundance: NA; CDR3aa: CASSLHGTNEKLFF; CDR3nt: TGTGCCAGCAGCCTCCACGGAACTAATGAAAAACTGTTTTTT
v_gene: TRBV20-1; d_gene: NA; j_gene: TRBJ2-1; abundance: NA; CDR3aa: CSARDPRYNEQFF; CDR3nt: TGCAGTGCTAGAGATCCGAGGTACAATGAGCAGTTCTTC
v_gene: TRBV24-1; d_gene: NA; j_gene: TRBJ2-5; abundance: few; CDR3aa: CATGLKLGIGETQYF; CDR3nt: TGTGCCACCGGCTTAAAGCTTGGTATAGGAGAGACCCAGTACTTC
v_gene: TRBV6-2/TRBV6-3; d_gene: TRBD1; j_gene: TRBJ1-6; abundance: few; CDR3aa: CASSYSSDRSNSPLHF; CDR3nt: TGTGCCAGCAGTTACTCCTCGGACAGGTCAAATTCACCCCTCCACTTT
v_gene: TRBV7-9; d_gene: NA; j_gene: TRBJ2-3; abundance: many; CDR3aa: CASSSGRGFGDTQYF; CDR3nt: TGTGCCAGCAGCTCCGGCCGGGGGTTTGGGGATACGCAGTATTTT
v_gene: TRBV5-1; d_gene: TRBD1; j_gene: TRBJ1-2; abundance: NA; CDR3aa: CASSLGSGTGSNYGYTF; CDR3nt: TGCGCCAGCAGCTTGGGTTCCGGGACAGGGAGCAACTATGGCTACACCTTC
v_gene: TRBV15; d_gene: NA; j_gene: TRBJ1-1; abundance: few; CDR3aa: CATSTRWNTEAFF; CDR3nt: TGTGCCACCAGCACTAGGTGGAACACTGAAGCTTTCTTT
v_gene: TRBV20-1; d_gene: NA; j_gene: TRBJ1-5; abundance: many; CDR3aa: CSASPRDKWLRNRPQHF; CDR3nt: TGCAGTGCTAGTCCCAGGGACAAGTGGCTTCGAAACCGGCCCCAGCATTTT
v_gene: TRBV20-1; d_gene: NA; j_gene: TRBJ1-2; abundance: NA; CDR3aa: CSARVQGANYGYTF; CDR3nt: TGCAGTGCTAGAGTCCAAGGGGCTAACTATGGCTACACCTTC
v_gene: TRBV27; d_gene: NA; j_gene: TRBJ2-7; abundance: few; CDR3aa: CASSLRPGPLYEQYF; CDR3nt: TGTGCCAGCAGTTTACGGCCGGGGCCCCTCTACGAGCAGTACTTC
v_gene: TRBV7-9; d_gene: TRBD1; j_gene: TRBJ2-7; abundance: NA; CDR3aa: CASSRREGAEEQYF; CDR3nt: TGTGCCAGCAGCCGTAGAGAGGGGGCGGAGGAGCAGTACTTC
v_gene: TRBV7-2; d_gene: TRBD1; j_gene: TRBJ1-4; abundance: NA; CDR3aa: CASSLVGGPGEKLFF; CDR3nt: TGTGCCAGCAGCTTAGTAGGGGGCCCGGGGGAAAAACTGTTTTTT
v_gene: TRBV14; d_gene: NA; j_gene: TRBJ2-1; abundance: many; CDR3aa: CASSQDLGALTYNEQFF; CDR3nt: TGTGCCAGCAGCCAAGATCTTGGGGCCCTAACCTACAATGAGCAGTTCTTC
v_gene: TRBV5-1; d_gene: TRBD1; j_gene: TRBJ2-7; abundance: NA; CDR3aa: CASSSQDRVNEQYF; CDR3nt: TGCGCCAGCAGCTCCCAAGACAGGGTCAACGAGCAGTACTTC
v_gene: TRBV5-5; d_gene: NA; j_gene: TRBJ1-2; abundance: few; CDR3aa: CASSLGTVPSLGYTF; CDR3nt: TGTGCCAGCAGCTTGGGGACAGTTCCGTCATTAGGCTACACCTTC
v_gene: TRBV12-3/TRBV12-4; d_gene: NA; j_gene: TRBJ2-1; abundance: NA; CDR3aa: CASSASRSYNEQFF; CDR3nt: TGTGCCAGCAGCGCTAGCCGCTCCTACAATGAGCAGTTCTTC
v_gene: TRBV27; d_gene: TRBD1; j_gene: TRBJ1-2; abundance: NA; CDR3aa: CASSLTGEGYTF; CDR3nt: TGTGCCAGCAGTTTGACAGGGGAAGGCTACACCTTC
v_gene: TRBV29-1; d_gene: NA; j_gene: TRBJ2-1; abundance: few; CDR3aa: CSVENRVNNEQFF; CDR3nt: TGCAGCGTTGAGAACAGGGTAAACAATGAGCAGTTCTTC
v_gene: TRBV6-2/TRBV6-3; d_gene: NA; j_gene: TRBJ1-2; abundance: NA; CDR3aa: CASSGYDRHYGYTF; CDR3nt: TGTGCCAGCAGTGGATATGACAGACACTATGGCTACACCTTC
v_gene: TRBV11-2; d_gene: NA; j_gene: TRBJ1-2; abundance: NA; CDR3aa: CASSLLQRGVSGYTF; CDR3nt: TGTGCCAGCAGCCTCCTACAAAGGGGTGTATCTGGCTACACCTTC
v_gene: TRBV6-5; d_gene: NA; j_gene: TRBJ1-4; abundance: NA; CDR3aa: CASSRTTANEKLFF; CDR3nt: TGTGCCAGCAGTCGAACTACGGCTAATGAAAAACTGTTTTTT
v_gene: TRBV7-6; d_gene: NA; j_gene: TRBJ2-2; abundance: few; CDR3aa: CASNNGAHTGELFF; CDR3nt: TGTGCCAGCAATAATGGGGCCCACACCGGGGAGCTGTTTTTT
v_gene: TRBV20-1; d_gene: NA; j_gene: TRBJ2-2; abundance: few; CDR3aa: CSASPAGPDTGELFF; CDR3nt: TGCAGTGCTAGCCCTGCGGGGCCGGACACCGGGGAGCTGTTTTTT
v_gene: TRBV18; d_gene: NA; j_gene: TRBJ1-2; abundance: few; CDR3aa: CASSPRDTLTNYGYTF; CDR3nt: TGTGCCAGCTCACCACGGGACACCCTTACTAACTATGGCTACACCTTC
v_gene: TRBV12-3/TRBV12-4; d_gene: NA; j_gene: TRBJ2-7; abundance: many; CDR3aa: CASSPGAGSYEQYF; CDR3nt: TGTGCCAGCAGTCCCGGAGCAGGCTCCTACGAGCAGTACTTC
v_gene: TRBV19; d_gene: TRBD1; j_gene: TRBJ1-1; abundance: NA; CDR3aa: CASGDRVDAEAFF; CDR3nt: TGTGCCAGTGGCGACAGGGTGGACGCTGAAGCTTTCTTT
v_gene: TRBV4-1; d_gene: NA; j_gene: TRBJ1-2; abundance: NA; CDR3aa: CASSQIWGQGAGYTF; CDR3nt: TGCGCCAGCAGCCAAATTTGGGGGCAGGGTGCAGGCTACACCTTC
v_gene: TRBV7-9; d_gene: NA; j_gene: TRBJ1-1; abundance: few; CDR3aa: CASSPWDGVAEAFF; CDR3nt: TGTGCCAGCAGCCCCTGGGACGGGGTGGCTGAAGCTTTCTTT
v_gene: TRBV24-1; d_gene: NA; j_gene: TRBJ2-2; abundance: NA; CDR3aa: CATSDLTGTYGTGELFF; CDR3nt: TGTGCCACCAGTGATTTGACGGGAACGTACGGCACCGGGGAGCTGTTTTTT
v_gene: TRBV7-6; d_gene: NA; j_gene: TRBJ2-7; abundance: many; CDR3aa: CASSLGGLSYEQYF; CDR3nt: TGTGCCAGCAGCCTCGGGGGACTTTCCTACGAGCAGTACTTC